The clone carrying this TCR beta chain was detected a few times. Its antigen is unknown. Specified time point: pre-sensitization, week 0. As for treatment: therapeutic diphenylcyclopropenone sensitization with weekly scalp DPC. The entry originates in a study of human T cells and chemical hapten exposure. At the level of the study: The study sensitized with 2% DPC on a roughly 2 cm by roughly 2 cm patch of upper inner arm skin. The patient population, which was mostly female, had alopecia areata, totalis or universalis.

General study findings and limits: Among expanded TCRs, significantly more large CDR3 similarity clusters formed than among controls.

Germline CDR1 is MNHEY and CDR2 is SVGAGI. The CDR3 runs to 16 residues. The junction had 9 bases not matched to a gene; V was cut back by 4 bases and J by 6 bases. MiXCR, run by TCRdb on the RACE reads, gives a single entry per CDR3 protein. The sample yields some 400,000 distinct CDR3 sequences, 5.1% seen once. This receptor was identified in a woman aged 45-65 years with alopecia areata. Some clones in this sample may be carry-over from other donors' samples. Sequences were derived from whole blood, sampled in connection with sensitization to the hapten diphenylcyclopropenone (DPC). The chain is built from TRBV6-5 and TRBJ2-5; 12 bases fit TRBD2. The CDR3 nucleotides read TGTGCCAGCAGTTCCGAGACTAGCGGGAGAGATAAGACCCAGTACTTC. This sequence encodes CASSSETSGRDKTQYF.